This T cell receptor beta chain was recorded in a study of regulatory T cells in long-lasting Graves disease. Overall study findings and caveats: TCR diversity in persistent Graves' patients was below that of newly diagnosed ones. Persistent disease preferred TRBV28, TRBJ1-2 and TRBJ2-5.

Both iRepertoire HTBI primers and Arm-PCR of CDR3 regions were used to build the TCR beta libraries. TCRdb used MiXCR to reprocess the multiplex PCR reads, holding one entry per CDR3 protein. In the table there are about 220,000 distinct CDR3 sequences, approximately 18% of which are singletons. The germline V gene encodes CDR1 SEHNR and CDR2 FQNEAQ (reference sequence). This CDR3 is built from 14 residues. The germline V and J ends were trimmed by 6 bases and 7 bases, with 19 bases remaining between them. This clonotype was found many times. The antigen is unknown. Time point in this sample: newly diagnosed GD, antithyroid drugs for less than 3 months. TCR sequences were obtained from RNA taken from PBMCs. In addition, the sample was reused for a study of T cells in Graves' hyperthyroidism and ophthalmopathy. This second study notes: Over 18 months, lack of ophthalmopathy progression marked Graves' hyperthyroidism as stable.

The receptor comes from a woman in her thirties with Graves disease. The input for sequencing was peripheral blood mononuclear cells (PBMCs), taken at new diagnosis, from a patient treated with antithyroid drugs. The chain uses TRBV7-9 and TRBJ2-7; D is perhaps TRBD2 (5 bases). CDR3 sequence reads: CASSEAGELIEQYF. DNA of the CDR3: TGTGCCAGCAGTGAGGCCGGGGAACTAATTGAGCAGTACTTC.